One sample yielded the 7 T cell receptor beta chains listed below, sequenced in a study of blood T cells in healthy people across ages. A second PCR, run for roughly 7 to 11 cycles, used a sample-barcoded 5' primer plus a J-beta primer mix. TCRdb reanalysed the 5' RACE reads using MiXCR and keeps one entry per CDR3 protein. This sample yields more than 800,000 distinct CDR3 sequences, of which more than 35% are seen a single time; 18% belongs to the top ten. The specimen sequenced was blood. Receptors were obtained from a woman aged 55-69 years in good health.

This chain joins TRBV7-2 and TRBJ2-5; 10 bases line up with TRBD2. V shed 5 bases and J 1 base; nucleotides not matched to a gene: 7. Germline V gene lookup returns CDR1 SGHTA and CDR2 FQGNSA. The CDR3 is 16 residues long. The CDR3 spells CASSLSSGGTQETQYF. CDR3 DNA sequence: TGTGCCAGCAGCCTATCTAGCGGGGGTACCCAAGAGACCCAGTACTTC.

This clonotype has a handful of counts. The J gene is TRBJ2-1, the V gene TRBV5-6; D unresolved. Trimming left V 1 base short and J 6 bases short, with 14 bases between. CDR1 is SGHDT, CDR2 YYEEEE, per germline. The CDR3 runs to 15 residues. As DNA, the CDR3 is TGTGCCAGCAGCTTGAGGAACAACCTCGGCAATGAGCAGTTCTTC. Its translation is CASSLRNNLGNEQFF.

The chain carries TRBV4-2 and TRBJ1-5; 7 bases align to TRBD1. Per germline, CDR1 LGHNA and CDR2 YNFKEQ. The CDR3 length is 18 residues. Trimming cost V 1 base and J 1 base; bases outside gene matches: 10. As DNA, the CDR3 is TGTGCCAGCAGCCAAGGACAGGGAGCCTTGGGCAGCAATCAGCCCCAGCATTTT. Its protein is CASSQGQGALGSNQPQHF.

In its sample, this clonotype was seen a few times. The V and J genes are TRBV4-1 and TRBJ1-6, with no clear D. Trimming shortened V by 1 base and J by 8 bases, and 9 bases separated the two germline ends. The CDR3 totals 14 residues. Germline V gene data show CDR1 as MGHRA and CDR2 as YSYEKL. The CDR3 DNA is TGCGCCAGCAGCCAAGGTCCTGTGGATTCACCCCTCCACTTT. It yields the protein CASSQGPVDSPLHF.

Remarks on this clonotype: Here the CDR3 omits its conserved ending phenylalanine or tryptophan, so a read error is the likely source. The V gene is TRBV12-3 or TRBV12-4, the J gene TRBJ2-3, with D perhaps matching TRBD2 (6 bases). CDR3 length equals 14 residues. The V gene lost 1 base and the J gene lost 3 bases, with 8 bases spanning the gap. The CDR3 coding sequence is TGTGCCAGCAGTTTAGGGGGGAGGACAGATACGCAGTATTCT. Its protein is CASSLGGRTDTQYS.

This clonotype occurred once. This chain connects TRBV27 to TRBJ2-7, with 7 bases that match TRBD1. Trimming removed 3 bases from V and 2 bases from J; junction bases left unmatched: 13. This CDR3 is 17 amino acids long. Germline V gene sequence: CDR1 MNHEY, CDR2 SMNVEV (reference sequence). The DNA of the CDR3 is TGTGCCAGCAGTTTCCGCTCCCAGCCCGGGACAGCCTACGAGCAGTACTTC. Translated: CASSFRSQPGTAYEQYF.

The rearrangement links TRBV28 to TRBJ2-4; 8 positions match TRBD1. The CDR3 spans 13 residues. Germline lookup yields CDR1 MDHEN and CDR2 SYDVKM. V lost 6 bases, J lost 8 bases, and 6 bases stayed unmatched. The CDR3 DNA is TGTGCCAGCAGACATACAGGGGGACACATTCAGTACTTC. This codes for CASRHTGGHIQYF.